This T cell receptor (beta chain) was sequenced in a study of a mutant IDH1 vaccine in newly diagnosed glioma (dated by TCRdb to the early 2020s). For the study in its entirety: Across visits V03 through V10, patients got a total of eight vaccinations, given in weeks 1, 3, 5, 7, 11, 15, 19 and 23. For exploratory analyses, around 26 treated patients had longitudinal TCRB deep sequencing done wherever samples were available. Peripheral blood was collected at six visits: V03 (baseline), V05, V07, V10, V12 and V13. Prior to enrollment, patients had been given standard therapy consisting of radiotherapy alone, temozolomide alone, or radiochemotherapy with temozolomide, with the combination given to most patients. Vaccination was initiated 4-6 weeks after radiotherapy alone, or concurrently with temozolomide cycles in the chemotherapy-containing groups. Of the approximately 30 treated patients, 62.5% were male and roughly 38% were female, and a mean age of around 40 years was recorded.

This clone was detected only a few times. The antigen it recognizes is unknown. Sequence at one end of the junction differs from germline and may be a read error. The research as a whole found: Availability determined which PBMC samples were chosen for TCRB deep sequencing. The authors stated that sample limitations prevented analyses of patient blood samples from being reproduced. No apparent relationship was observed between pseudoprogression and alterations in the top peripheral T cell clonotypes detected by TCRB sequencing. Immune responses induced by the vaccine were seen in roughly 95% of patients across multiple MHC alleles.

The CDR3 runs 10 amino acids, cysteine and tryptophan included. Just CDR3 DNA is preserved here, 30 bases in frame from base 1. CDR1 and CDR2 (MNHNS, SASEGT) derive from the germline V gene. Read against the paper, the sample's time point label means: week 11, during vaccination. A 20-mer mutant IDH1 peptide at 300 micrograms in Montanide made up each vaccine dose, which was injected subcutaneously together with topical imiquimod. The donors had newly diagnosed IDH1-mutant astrocytomas of WHO grade 3 or 4 that showed loss of nuclear ATRX. The samples were drawn from NOA16, a multicentre, single-arm, open-label phase I trial in Germany that tested a mutant IDH1 peptide vaccine in humans for the first time. Genomic DNA for TCRB sequencing was isolated from EDTA blood with the DNeasy Blood and Tissue Kit. The library came from the immunoSEQ multiplex PCR assay. Rearranged TCR beta chain sequences were amplified using the hsTCRB Kit according to the manufacturer's protocol. TCRB libraries were sequenced on an Illumina MiSeq. As for the original processing: The kit vendor's proprietary platform handled demultiplexing, trimming and gene mapping. Held by TCRdb, this immuneACCESS table contains in-frame sequences only and omits some clones. Under half of the omission traces to an unresolved V gene where checked; the cause of the rest is unknown. D and trimming were read from the DNA, whereas the V and J calls and clone size are those reported in that table. Counted in this sample were about 36,000 clones; 75% to 90% of them appeared once. Jointly, the top ten make up roughly 15% of the sample.

This receptor was taken from a woman under 40 with glioma. Some clones in this sample may be carry-over from other donors' samples. The sequenced sample was peripheral blood mononuclear cells (PBMCs), obtained from a glioma patient whose treatment included an IDH1 peptide vaccine. Recombination connected TRBV6-1 to TRBJ1-1, and 8 bases in between align with TRBD1. This receptor carries the CDR3 CASSEEWTGW. The nucleotides read TGTGCCAGCAGTGAAGAATGGACAGGGTGG.